This T cell receptor (beta chain) was sequenced during a study of T cell responses to AZD1222 COVID-19 vaccine. Findings and limits, study-wide: In a largely white British group with more females than males, clonal diversity was possibly underestimated. When two AZD1222 doses had been given, Spike-specific TCR breadth and depth rose. Within unmutated variant regions lay the reported targets of nearly half of spike-specific TCRs.

Comment on this clone: The antigen remains undetermined.

Second doses that came at about 4 or about 12 weeks were put together. Trimming shortened V by 3 bases and J by 0 bases, and 10 bases separated the two germline ends. CDR1 is MDHEN and CDR2 is SYDVKM in the germline V gene. This CDR3 has 15 residues. Method: immunoSEQ multiplex PCR; TCRdb's copy keeps in-frame clones and lacks some. The data hold under 140,000 clones, with roughly 90% observed a single time. The gene calls are TRBV28 and TRBJ2-3, with D possibly matching TRBD2 (6 bases). Sequenced material: peripheral blood, taken 28 days after the second AZD1222 dose. The sequence came from an adult who received the AZD1222 COVID-19 vaccine. CDR3 in DNA: TGTGCCAGCAGTTTCAGGAGCGGGAGCACAGATACGCAGTATTTT. It is translated as CASSFRSGSTDTQYF.